The 29 T cell receptor beta chains reported below all come from one sample, sequenced in a study of tumor-infiltrating lymphocytes in primary liver carcinoma. The researchers produced TCR beta cDNA from about 510 ng total RNA with a constant-region primer. A slightly modified ARM-PCR protocol with three nested multiplex PCR rounds produced these TCR beta libraries. A C-beta reverse primer and TRBV1-TRBV30 forward primers served in each of the first two PCR rounds, at roughly 10 cycles apiece. MiXCR was run by TCRdb on the multiplex PCR reads, yielding one entry per CDR3 protein. The repertoire has approximately 79,000 distinct CDR3 sequences, roughly two thirds of them found once; the top ten carry 25% to 30%. The study co-extracted DNA and RNA from roughly 20-30 mg of unsorted bulk tissue. Specimen: liver tumor tissue from sampling region 4. Subset noted: tumor region T4, right-lateral pole. These receptor sequences come from a man in his forties with primary liver carcinoma and hepatitis B virus infection.

A single count supports this clonotype. Sequence at one end of the junction differs from germline and may be a read error. The chain employs TRBV6-5 and TRBJ2-1; D ambiguous. Germline V gives CDR1 MNHEY, CDR2 SVGAGI. The CDR3 has 13 amino acids. In DNA, the CDR3 is TGTGCAAGCAGCTGGACGGATAACAATGAGCAGTTCTTC. Translating gives CASSWTDNNEQFF.

As concerns this clonotype: This CDR3 is missing its conserved last phenylalanine or tryptophan, likely due to a read error. The rearrangement uses TRBV11-2 and TRBJ2-5; 12 nucleotides agree with TRBD2. Trimming at V came to 6 bases and at J to 5 bases, leaving 10 bases not matched to a gene. The germline CDR1 and CDR2 sequences are SGHAT and FQNNGV. The CDR3 totals 16 residues. CDR3 sequence (DNA): TGTGCCAGCAGGGGGACTAGCGGGCTCCTCTGGGAGACCCAGTACCTC. Protein product: CASRGTSGLLWETQYL.

With regard to this clonotype: This may stem from a read error, because a much larger clone lies one nucleotide away. The V gene is TRBV30, the J gene TRBJ1-2; D call uncertain. The V end lost 2 bases, the J end lost 12 bases, and 13 bases lay between the germline ends. CDR1 and CDR2 from the germline V gene are GTSNPN and SVGIG (reference sequence). This CDR3 has 11 amino acids. The CDR3 bases are TGTGCCTGGAGTACTCAACGGGTGAACACCTTC. Translation: CAWSTQRVNTF. Variable domain in full (rest from reference TRBV30 and TRBJ1-2): SQTIHQWPATLVQPVGSPLSLECTVEGTSNPNLYWYRQAAGRGLQLLFYSVGIGQISSEVPQNLSASRPQDRQFILSSKKLLLSDSGFYLCAWSTQRVNTFGSGTRLTVV.

In this sample, this clonotype turned up once. The germline gene is not matched at one end of the junction; a read error may be the cause. The chain has TRBV6-5 and TRBJ2-6, with D maybe TRBD1 (7 bases). This CDR3 spans 17 amino acids. The germline V gene has CDR1 MNHEY and CDR2 SVGAGI. The CDR3, as DNA: TGTGCCAGCAGTCCACTAGCCAGGGGGGCTGGGGCCAACGTCCCGACTTTC. It codes for CASSPLARGAGANVPTF.

This clonotype appeared a single time. Because the CDR3's place on the DNA is in doubt, the DNA is left out and the CDR3 is given as listed by TCRdb. The CDR3 loop reads CANIYWGRGSYNEQLF. The chain recombines TRBV6-2 or TRBV6-3 with TRBJ2-1; the table's D call, TRBD1, was not checked against the DNA. From its first to its last residue, the CDR3 has 16 amino acids. Germline CDR1 is MNHEY and CDR2 is SVGEGT.

This chain uses TRBV6-5 with TRBJ2-6, with 8 bases that match TRBD1. The CDR3 totals 18 residues. Germline V gene data show CDR1 as MNHEY and CDR2 as SVGAGI. The CDR3 sequence: CANSRWTGMKAGANVLTF. DNA for the CDR3: TGTGCTAACAGTCGTTGGACAGGGATGAAAGCTGGGGCCAACGTCCTGACTTTC.

Of note for this clonotype: Compared with germline, one end of the junction differs, possibly owing to a read error. The chain has TRBV29-1 and TRBJ2-7; TRBD2 agrees at 7 bases. There are 13 residues in the CDR3. From germline, CDR1 is SQVTM and CDR2 ANQGSEA. CDR3 bases: TGCAGCGTTGCCCAAGGCAGGGACTACGAGCACTACTTC. Its protein is CSVAQGRDYEHYF.

The sample holds a few counts of this clonotype. The V and J genes are TRBV20-1 and TRBJ2-1; 9 bases match TRBD1. Losses at the gene ends were 0 bases for V and 7 bases for J; bases not matched to a gene: 4. There are 14 residues in the CDR3. CDR1 is DFQATT and CDR2 is SNEGSKA in the germline V gene (reference sequence). This CDR3 reads CSARDTGGGNEQFF. In nucleotides, the CDR3 is TGCAGTGCTAGAGACACAGGGGGCGGGAATGAGCAGTTCTTC.

The chain carries TRBV6-1 and TRBJ1-5; no definite D call. V was trimmed by 3 bases and J by 7 bases, leaving 16 bases between them. This CDR3 spans 15 amino acids. Germline V gene lookup returns CDR1 MNHNS and CDR2 SASEGT. The CDR3 nucleotides are TGTGCCAGCAGTGATTATCAGGTATCGAAACAGCCCCAGCATTTT. It codes for CASSDYQVSKQPQHF.

V gene TRBV7-3 combines with J gene TRBJ2-3, with TRBD2 as a possible D gene (5 bases). Looked up from germline, CDR1 is SGHTA and CDR2 is FQGTGA. V was cut by 4 bases and J by 9 bases, with 14 bases left in between. CDR3 length: 13 amino acids. The CDR3 is CASSSPLSGTQYF. CDR3 in DNA: TGTGCCAGCAGCTCCCCGCTCTCGGGGACGCAGTATTTT.

Remarks on this clonotype: The conserved phenylalanine or tryptophan normally closing the CDR3 is absent here, so this likely arose from a read error. The limits of the CDR3 on the DNA are not certain, so only TCRdb's listed CDR3 is given. This sequence joins TRBV11-2 and TRBJ2-3; the DNA was not used to check the table's D call, TRBD2. Inclusive of both ends, the CDR3 amounts to 16 amino acids. CDR1 is SGHAT and CDR2 is FQNNGV in the germline V gene. The CDR3 region is CTSSPPTSGSTDTRYY.

The chain's CDR3 is CASSSPGLAEDHPTDTQYF. The DNA for the CDR3 is TGTGCCAGCAGCTCGCCGGGACTAGCGGAAGACCACCCCACAGATACGCAGTATTTT. V and J are TRBV9 and TRBJ2-3, with 11 nucleotides matching TRBD2. This CDR3 region has 19 residues. Trimming at V came to 4 bases and at J to 2 bases, leaving 15 bases not matched to a gene. The germline V gene encodes CDR1 SGDLS and CDR2 YYNGEE.

The chain uses TRBV24-1 and TRBJ2-1; D might be TRBD1 (6 bases). Trimming pared 2 bases from V and 9 bases from J, leaving 19 bases between. CDR1 is KGHDR, CDR2 SFDVKD, per germline. There are 16 residues in the CDR3. This CDR3 is CATSDWTEWAKGEQFF. The CDR3 DNA reads TGTGCCACCAGTGATTGGACAGAATGGGCCAAGGGTGAGCAGTTCTTC.

This clonotype was counted at least ten times. The DNA of the CDR3 is TGTGCTAGTGGTTTGGGGGACAGGGGATACACCGGGGAGCTGTTTTTT. Protein product: CASGLGDRGYTGELFF. The chain has TRBV12-5 and TRBJ2-2; 10 bases agree with TRBD1. V lost 1 base, J lost 3 bases, and 2 bases stayed unmatched. The CDR3 loop spans 16 amino acids. Germline CDR1 is LGHNT and CDR2 is FRNRAP. The full variable domain, rest sourced from reference TRBV12-5 and TRBJ2-2, is DARVTQTPRHKVTEMGQEVTMRCQPILGHNTVFWYRQTMMQGLELLAYFRNRAPLDDSGMPKDRFSAEMPDATLATLKIQPSEPRDSAVYFCASGLGDRGYTGELFFGEGSRLTVL.

The rearrangement joins TRBV10-2 to TRBJ1-1; D remains unclear. The CDR3 length is 13 residues. V lost 0 bases and J 7 bases, leaving 9 bases between the germline ends. CDR1 is WSHSY and CDR2 is SAAADI in the germline V gene. This CDR3 is CASSESNGVEAFF. As DNA, the CDR3 is TGCGCCAGCAGTGAGTCCAATGGAGTTGAAGCTTTCTTT.

The rearrangement links TRBV5-5 to TRBJ2-3; 11 nucleotides align to TRBD2. The CDR3 length is 16 residues. CDR1 and CDR2 from the germline V gene are SGHKS and YYEKEE (reference sequence). V shed 5 bases, J shed 5 bases, and the junction held 10 bases outside the gene matches. CDR3 amino acids: CASSLKLAGGRDTQYF. In nucleotides, the CDR3 is TGTGCCAGCAGTTTGAAGCTAGCGGGAGGAAGAGATACGCAGTATTTT.

There are many counts of this clonotype. The genes are TRBV4-1 and TRBJ2-3; 10 bases agree with TRBD2. V lost 4 bases and J lost 3; bases outside the gene matches: 1. The germline V gene encodes CDR1 MGHRA and CDR2 YSYEKL. This CDR3 spans 14 amino acids. The CDR3, as DNA: TGCGCCAGCAGCCTGACTAGCGGGACAGATACGCAGTATTTT. Protein: CASSLTSGTDTQYF.

This clonotype came up many times. The chain couples TRBV28 to TRBJ1-5; 9 bases match TRBD1. V was clipped by 5 bases and J by 11 bases; unmatched bases: 7. CDR3 size: 13 residues. CDR1 is MDHEN, CDR2 SYDVKM, per germline. CDR3 bases: TGTGCCAGCAGTCAAGGGACAGGGCTGGCCCAGCATTTT. This sequence encodes CASSQGTGLAQHF.

Turning to this clonotype: This may stem from a read error, because a much larger clone lies one nucleotide away. The chain has TRBV7-3 and TRBJ2-3; TRBD1 matches at 8 bases. CDR3 size: 14 residues. CDR1 SGHTA and CDR2 FQGTGA come from the germline V gene. CDR3 residues: CVSSSAGTGYTQYF. The CDR3 coding sequence is TGTGTCAGCAGCTCGGCCGGGACAGGATATACGCAGTATTTT.

This clonotype has at least ten counts. The chain couples TRBV12-3 or TRBV12-4 to TRBJ1-5; 8 bases fit TRBD1. J was trimmed by 7 bases and V by 6 bases; bases with no gene match: 11. CDR3 length equals 15 residues. In DNA, the CDR3 is TGTGCCAGCAGATTTTCCGGACAGGGAGGGCAGCCCCAGCATTTT. This gives the protein CASRFSGQGGQPQHF.

CDR3 sequence reads: CVSSCTGGRRYEQYF. In DNA form, the CDR3 reads TGTGTTAGCAGCTGTACAGGGGGCCGGAGGTACGAGCAGTACTTC. The chain is built from TRBV11-2 and TRBJ2-7; TRBD1 matches at 9 bases. Per the germline V gene, CDR1 is SGHAT and CDR2 is FQNNGV. CDR3 length equals 15 residues.

Details on this clonotype: Because the CDR3 is missing its conserved closing phenylalanine or tryptophan, this is likely a read error. This chain links TRBV11-2 with TRBJ2-1, with 7 bases that match TRBD2. Germline V gene sequence: CDR1 SGHAT, CDR2 FQNNGV. This CDR3 has 18 residues. CDR3 DNA: TGTGCTAGCAGCTTTGACCCCGGGAGGACCGGGAGTTACAATGAGCAGTTCTAC. Translating it yields CASSFDPGRTGSYNEQFY.

This clonotype was counted ten times or more. The CDR3 protein is CSYRRTGLGETQYF. CDR3 DNA: TGCAGCTACCGACGGACAGGGCTGGGAGAGACCCAGTACTTC. J is TRBJ2-5 and V is TRBV29-1; 8 positions agree with TRBD1. Germline assignment: CDR1 SQVTM and CDR2 ANQGSEA. The CDR3 spans 14 residues. J gave up 4 bases and V 8 bases, and 12 bases lay outside the gene matches. Combining the CDR3 with reference TRBV29-1 and TRBJ2-5 gives the whole variable domain SAVISQKPSRDICQRGTSLTIQCQVDSQVTMMFWYRQQPGQSLTLIATANQGSEATYESGFVIDKFPISRPNLTFSTLTVSNMSPEDSSIYLCSYRRTGLGETQYFGPGTRLLVL.

Turning to this clonotype: Since the CDR3 does not end with the conserved phenylalanine or tryptophan, this likely comes from a read error. This chain links TRBV7-8 with TRBJ1-1; tentatively, D is TRBD1 (6 bases). The CDR3 length is 15 residues. CDR1 and CDR2 (germline): SGHVS, FQNEAQ. CDR3 sequence: CASSEGGGRGTDAFV. The CDR3 DNA is TGTGCCAGCAGTGAAGGGGGGGGAAGGGGCACTGATGCTTTCGTT.

In this sample, this clonotype turned up a few times. This clone may be a read error of a much larger clone one base away. The gene calls are TRBV29-1 and TRBJ1-1, with D possibly TRBD1 on 5 matching bases. V was cut by 6 bases and J by 1 base, with 12 bases left in between. The CDR3 covers 13 residues. Germline V lookup: CDR1 SQVTM, CDR2 ANQGSEA. The CDR3 nucleotides read TGCAGCGTCGCAGGGACCAGGAACACTGAAGCTTTCTTT. Its protein product is CSVAGTRNTEAFF.

The CDR3 is CVNSYRGGPETQYF. The CDR3, as DNA: TGTGTCAACAGTTATAGGGGGGGGCCGGAGACCCAGTACTTC. This rearrangement joins TRBV6-6 to TRBJ2-5; weak D call: TRBD2 (7 bases). Germline V gene data show CDR1 as MNHNY and CDR2 as SVGAGI (reference sequence). The CDR3 has 14 amino acids.

Remarks on this clonotype: It is likely a read error, because the conserved phenylalanine at the end of the CDR3 is missing. It is unclear where the CDR3 begins or ends on the DNA, so no DNA is shown, and the CDR3 is as TCRdb lists it. The chain couples TRBV29-1 to TRBJ2-3; the tabulated D call, TRBD1, remains unverified against the DNA. The germline V gene has CDR1 SQVTM and CDR2 ANQGSEA. 14 amino acids form the CDR3, both terminal residues included. CDR3 region: CSVPGQGALDTLYI.

This clonotype turned up a few times. A single base separates this from a much larger clone, so it may be a read error. J is TRBJ2-7 and V is TRBV7-9; the match to TRBD1 covers 11 bases. This CDR3 spans 15 amino acids. With V trimmed by 6 bases and J by 7 bases, 11 bases remained unmatched. The V gene's germline CDR1 is SEHNR and CDR2 FQNEAQ (reference sequence). In DNA form, the CDR3 reads TGTGCCAGCAGACCACCGGGACAGGGGGTGGGTGAGCAGTACTTC. Its translation: CASRPPGQGVGEQYF.

Concerning this clonotype: One end of the junction is discordant with germline, which a read error may explain. The rearrangement links TRBV5-1 to TRBJ1-5; possible D gene TRBD1, 5 bases. Germline V gene lookup returns CDR1 SGHRS and CDR2 YFSETQ. The CDR3 runs 14 residues. The CDR3 region has the DNA TGTGCCAGCAGCTATGGGGACGGGAGTCAGCCCCAGCATTTT. Translation gives CASSYGDGSQPQHF.